This TCR beta chain is from a study of blood T cell repertoires in COVID-19. The ends were cut back, 7 bases at V and 8 bases at J, with 14 bases in the middle. The CDR3 runs 12 residues. CDR1 is MNHNY and CDR2 is SVGAGI in the germline V gene (reference sequence). Original methodology: Amplification with reference gene primers provided the estimates of nucleated cell counts. This table comes from immunoSEQ multiplex PCR, and its TCRdb copy is limited to in-frame clones, with some not included. That table gives V, J and clone size, and the DNA gave D and trimming. The repertoire has roughly 190,000 clones, approximately 85% of them found once; the top ten carry 8.2%.

The V and J genes are TRBV6-6 and TRBJ1-1; a weak D match, TRBD1 (6 bases). Sequenced: peripheral blood. The clonotype comes from a woman between 55 and 75 years old with acute or convalescent COVID-19. CDR3 nucleotide sequence: TGTGCCAGCACTCCCGGGGGGCGGGAAGCTTTCTTT. As protein: CASTPGGREAFF.